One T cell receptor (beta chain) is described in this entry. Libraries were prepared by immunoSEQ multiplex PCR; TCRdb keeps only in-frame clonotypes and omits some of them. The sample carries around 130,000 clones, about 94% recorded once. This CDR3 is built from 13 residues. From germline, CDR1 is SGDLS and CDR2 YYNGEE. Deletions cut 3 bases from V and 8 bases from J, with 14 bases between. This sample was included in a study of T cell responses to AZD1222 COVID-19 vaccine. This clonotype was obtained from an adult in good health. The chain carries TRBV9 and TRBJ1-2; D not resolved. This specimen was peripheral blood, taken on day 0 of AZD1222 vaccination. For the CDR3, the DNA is TGTGCCAGCAGCGCAACGGGGTGGGAAGGCTACACCTTC. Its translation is CASSATGWEGYTF.